Reported below is one TCR beta chain. Its target is not known. This record comes from a study of cytomegalovirus exposure and HLA in healthy donors. Findings and limits, study-wide: Judged likely to be a sequencing artifact was a cluster of highly shared sequence variants. Immune exposure information comprised only CMV serostatus. It was reported that TCR beta sequences correctly inferred the HLA-A and HLA-B alleles for most subjects.

Amplification used 60 Vbeta primers and 13 Jbeta primers. Original handling: In a later analysis, approximately 80 million unique TCR beta chains included roughly 11 million shared by two or more donors. The assay was immunoSEQ multiplex PCR, and TCRdb's table has in-frame clones only and misses some. That table gives V, J and clone size, and the DNA gave D and trimming. The data contain about 200,000 clones, 85% of them singletons. The receptor was derived from a woman aged 50 to 60 in good health and CMV-seronegative. The sample was PBMCs.

The chain's CDR3 is CASIPRGQMNSGANVLTF. CDR3 sequence (DNA): TGTGCCAGTATCCCCCGGGGACAGATGAACTCTGGGGCCAACGTCCTGACTTTC. The chain employs TRBV19 and TRBJ2-6; the match to TRBD1 covers 7 bases. CDR3 length: 18 residues. Germline loops: CDR1 LNHDA, CDR2 SQIVND (reference sequence). V was clipped by 7 bases and J by 0 bases; unmatched bases: 12.